This TCR beta chain emerged from a study of cytomegalovirus exposure and HLA in healthy donors. Study-wide results and caveats: Sequencing depth roughly uniform across donors was assumed in presence/absence analyses. Despite most TCR sequences being rare, some public TCRs occurred in many donors.

In regard to this clone: Antigen: not known.

V dropped 2 bases and J dropped 5; count of bases not matched to a gene: 6. From germline, CDR1 is SGHDT and CDR2 YYEEEE. CDR3 length: 16 amino acids. Amplification used 60 Vbeta primers and 13 Jbeta primers. TCRdb keeps only in-frame clones here, not all; method: immunoSEQ multiplex PCR. The sample holds approximately 240,000 clones, 85% to 90% seen once. The V call is TRBV5-6, the J call TRBJ1-5; 11 bases are a match to TRBD1. Sequencing input: PBMCs. This TCR was sampled from a woman between 18 and 29 years old in good health and CMV-seronegative. The CDR3 sequence: CASSFGDRGLDQPQHF. The DNA for the CDR3 is TGTGCCAGCAGCTTTGGGGACAGGGGGTTGGATCAGCCCCAGCATTTT. Looking up the rest from reference TRBV5-6 and TRBJ1-5 gives the full variable domain: DAGVTQSPTHLIKTRGQQVTLRCSPKSGHDTVSWYQQALGQGPQFIFQYYEEEERQRGNFPDRFSGHQFPNYSSELNVNALLLGDSALYLCASSFGDRGLDQPQHFGDGTRLSIL.